This T cell receptor beta chain is from a study of T cells in Graves' hyperthyroidism and ophthalmopathy. For the study at large: Prior to any treatment, at the point of initial diagnosis, peripheral blood was collected. Broader study findings: Ophthalmopathy cases were set apart from stable hyperthyroidism by a 13 V-J model.

J lost 12 bases, V lost 5 bases, and 9 bases had no gene match. CDR1 is MDHEN and CDR2 is SYDVKM in the germline V gene. The CDR3 has 13 amino acids. Notes on this clonotype: The antigen remains unidentified.

The investigators amplified TCR beta CDR3 regions from RNA transcripts. During a first-round RT-PCR of the TCR CDR3, the HTBI primer set was used. MiXCR was run by TCRdb on the multiplex PCR reads, yielding one entry per CDR3 protein. The sample lists approximately 600,000 distinct CDR3 sequences; less than 25% were seen once. Thyroid ultrasound, orbital computed tomography, clinical symptoms, and serum thyroxine and TRAb underpinned diagnoses. The chain joins TRBV28 to TRBJ2-1; TRBD1 aligns across 8 bases. The clonotype was recovered from a man aged 25-40 years with Graves' ophthalmopathy. What was sequenced was blood. CDR3 DNA: TGTGCCAGCAGTCTAAGGACAGGGCTCGGGCAGTTCTTC. This translates into CASSLRTGLGQFF.